This T cell receptor (beta chain) is drawn from a study of T-cell memory formation after mild COVID-19. This CDR3 has 15 amino acids. Trimming shortened V by 6 bases and J by 4 bases, and 16 bases separated the two germline ends. TCRdb re-derived calls from the 5' RACE reads in MiXCR, one entry per CDR3 protein. This sample yields about 190,000 distinct CDR3 sequences, of which approximately 20% are seen a single time; about 2.4% belongs to the top ten. This clonotype was seen a few times. Its target is not known. Study-wide points: Pre-infection memory carried some responding clones, suggesting that cross-reactive memory joined.

V gene TRBV12-3 or TRBV12-4 combines with J gene TRBJ2-1; D possibly corresponds to TRBD2 (6 bases). The sequence came from an adult woman who had mild COVID-19 (a few samples of this study predate the infection). Cell type and time point are not known. Sequencing used PBMCs or a T cell subset sorted from them (not recorded which). CDR3 region: CASSWGDFKYNEQFF. DNA for the CDR3: TGTGCCAGCAGCTGGGGGGACTTCAAATACAATGAGCAGTTCTTC.